Here is one TCR beta chain with its context. Its antigen is not identified. Read coverage stops 3 residues before the CDR3 terminus; the germline J gene supplies the remainder. From germline, CDR1 is SEHNR and CDR2 FQNEAQ (reference sequence). CDR3 length: 12 amino acids. The sample belongs to a study of T cells in women clearing cervical HPV infection. Findings and limits, study-wide: Cases carried less TRBV6-7 than controls: about 0.1% versus 0.15%.

Assay: immunoSEQ multiplex PCR; the TCRdb copy retains only in-frame clones and omits some. This sample carries roughly 25,000 clones, with less than 8.5% going to the ten biggest clones. The sequence was obtained from a woman aged 18-70 years with a cervical HPV16 infection that either progressed to CIN3+ or cleared (not recorded which). Sequenced input: blood buffy coat. This chain joins TRBV7-9 and TRBJ1-2; D unresolved. This chain's CDR3 is CASSLVAGDYTF. The CDR3 bases that were read are TGTGCCAGCAGCTTGGTAGCGGGAGAC.